The 32 T cell receptor beta chains in this list originate from one sample, sequenced in a study of radiation and T cells in renal cell carcinoma. Time point noted: blood 2 weeks post-SBRT. The treatment is: 15 Gy SBRT to primary tumor, nephrectomy 4 weeks later. The protocol was immunoSEQ multiplex PCR, while the TCRdb copy is restricted to in-frame clones and leaves out a portion. This table holds about 130,000 clones, 65% to 85% found once. Source: blood, taken from a patient whose treatment included radiotherapy and nephrectomy. The receptor set was obtained from a man in his fifties with renal cell carcinoma.

This clone was observed a single time. The rearrangement joins TRBV7-9 to TRBJ2-7, with D possibly being TRBD2 (6 bases). Germline V gene lookup returns CDR1 SEHNR and CDR2 FQNEAQ (reference sequence). With 2 bases removed from V and 5 bases from J, the gap between germline ends came to 19 bases. This CDR3 is built from 16 residues. Here the CDR3 reads CASSLTLGLGTDEQYF. The DNA of the CDR3 is TGTGCCAGCAGCTTAACGCTGGGACTCGGTACTGACGAGCAGTACTTC.

The V gene is TRBV30, the J gene TRBJ2-5; D is undetermined. This CDR3 contains 12 residues. The germline V gene encodes CDR1 GTSNPN and CDR2 SVGIG (reference sequence). V shed 2 bases and J shed 1 base, with 5 bases lying between them. The DNA for the CDR3 is TGTGCCTGGAGTTCAGGCCAAGAGACCCAGTACTTC. Protein: CAWSSGQETQYF. Supplemented by reference TRBV30 and TRBJ2-5, the full variable domain reads SQTIHQWPATLVQPVGSPLSLECTVEGTSNPNLYWYRQAAGRGLQLLFYSVGIGQISSEVPQNLSASRPQDRQFILSSKKLLLSDSGFYLCAWSSGQETQYFGPGTRLLVL.

The V gene is TRBV19, the J gene TRBJ1-1; D not resolved. Trimming pared 3 bases from V and 2 bases from J, leaving 7 bases between. The germline V gene has CDR1 LNHDA and CDR2 SQIVND (reference sequence). This CDR3 comprises 13 residues. The CDR3: CASSMRRNTEAFF. CDR3 coding DNA: TGTGCCAGTAGTATGCGGAGAAACACTGAAGCTTTCTTT.

The chain uses TRBV5-1 and TRBJ2-1; no reliable D call. V was shortened by 3 bases and J by 0 bases, with 10 bases between the two germline ends. Looked up from germline, CDR1 is SGHRS and CDR2 is YFSETQ. There are 15 residues in the CDR3. The CDR3 sequence: CASSWVDSSYNEQFF. CDR3 sequence (DNA): TGCGCCAGCAGCTGGGTAGATAGCTCCTACAATGAGCAGTTCTTC.

The genes are TRBV19 and TRBJ1-2; D may be TRBD1 (6 bases). The CDR3 totals 19 residues. The V end was cut by 0 bases, the J end by 3 bases, with 23 bases between. In germline, CDR1 is LNHDA, CDR2 SQIVND (reference sequence). The CDR3 loop is CASSIDSFLSQGPDYGYTF. The CDR3 DNA reads as TGTGCCAGTAGTATAGATTCTTTTTTAAGTCAGGGGCCGGACTATGGCTACACCTTC.

The gene calls are TRBV6-1 and TRBJ1-6; a possible D gene is TRBD1 (5 bases). With 8 bases removed from V and 8 bases from J, the gap between germline ends came to 13 bases. Germline values: CDR1 MNHNS, CDR2 SASEGT. The CDR3 has 13 residues. CDR3 bases: TGTGCCAGCGGGGGGACCCGGGATTCACCCCTCCACTTT. Encoded protein: CASGGTRDSPLHF.

This chain links TRBV5-1 with TRBJ2-2, with D perhaps TRBD2 (5 bases). The CDR3 extends over 16 amino acids. V gave up 1 base and J gave up 5 bases, with 15 bases separating them. Germline V gene data show CDR1 as SGHRS and CDR2 as YFSETQ. As DNA, the CDR3 is TGCGCCAGCAGCTTGAATGCGGGCGTGAGGACCGGGGAGCTGTTTTTT. This encodes CASSLNAGVRTGELFF.

CDR3 coding DNA: TGTGCCAGCAGAACCGGACAGGGCGAACTCTACTACGAGCAGTACTTC. Amino acid sequence: CASRTGQGELYYEQYF. The chain links TRBV6-4 to TRBJ2-7, with 8 bases that match TRBD1. There are 16 residues in the CDR3. Per the germline V gene, CDR1 is MRHNA and CDR2 is SNTAGT. Losses at the gene ends were 6 bases for V and 3 bases for J; bases not matched to a gene: 13.

V usage is TRBV19 and J usage is TRBJ1-2, with TRBD1 as a possible D gene (5 bases). The CDR3 loop spans 15 amino acids. The V gene lost 5 bases and the J gene lost 4 bases, with 17 bases spanning the gap. Germline CDR1 reads LNHDA; CDR2 reads SQIVND (reference sequence). The CDR3 region has the DNA TGTGCCAGTAGTCCAGAGGACAAATCCGGCTATGGCTACACCTTC. The encoded protein is CASSPEDKSGYGYTF.

The rearrangement joins TRBV5-1 to TRBJ2-3; 9 bases align to TRBD2. With 0 bases clipped from V and 2 bases from J, the junction kept 4 bases outside the gene matches. CDR3 length: 16 residues. CDR1 is SGHRS, CDR2 YFSETQ, per germline. The CDR3 here is CASSLATSGFTDTQYF. DNA of the CDR3: TGCGCCAGCAGCTTGGCAACTAGCGGGTTCACAGATACGCAGTATTTT.

The genes are TRBV9 and TRBJ2-2; no definite D call. From germline, CDR1 is SGDLS and CDR2 YYNGEE. This CDR3 comprises 13 residues. V lost 5 bases and J lost 1, with 6 bases in between. This CDR3 is CASSDQNTGELFF. The CDR3 DNA sequence: TGTGCCAGCAGTGACCAGAACACCGGGGAGCTGTTTTTT.

This clone was observed a single time. The chain links TRBV7-9 to TRBJ2-3, with D possibly TRBD1 on 6 matching bases. Germline V lookup: CDR1 SEHNR, CDR2 FQNEAQ (reference sequence). The CDR3 is 14 residues long. The germline V and J ends were trimmed by 2 bases and 9 bases, with 15 bases remaining between them. In DNA form, the CDR3 reads TGTGCCAGCAGCTTACAACAGGGAGCCGAGACGCAGTATTTT. Its translation: CASSLQQGAETQYF.

This clone was observed once. V usage is TRBV28 and J usage is TRBJ1-4, with 10 bases fitting TRBD1. The V and J ends lost 7 bases and 7 bases, in that order; junction bases with no gene match: 9. The CDR3 extends over 15 amino acids. Germline V CDR1 and CDR2: MDHEN, SYDVKM. This CDR3 reads CASTHGTGVIEKLFF. DNA for the CDR3: TGTGCCAGCACCCACGGGACAGGGGTTATTGAAAAACTGTTTTTT.

The chain has TRBV2 and TRBJ2-7; the D gene is possibly TRBD2 (6 bases). The CDR3 runs 14 residues. Between the trimmed V and J ends, which lost 5 bases and 3 bases, there was a span of 14 bases. Germline lookup yields CDR1 SNHLY and CDR2 FYNNEI. This chain's CDR3 is CASSSTSFDYEQYF. CDR3 DNA sequence: TGTGCCAGCAGTTCTACTAGCTTTGACTACGAGCAGTACTTC.

The rearrangement joins TRBV18 to TRBJ2-7; either TRBD1 or TRBD2 may supply D (5 bases each). In germline, CDR1 is KGHSH, CDR2 LQKENI. The CDR3 consists of 15 residues. Trimming removed 3 bases from V and 5 bases from J, with 17 bases in between. The CDR3 protein is CASSPRDGEWNEQYF. The CDR3 DNA is TGTGCCAGCTCACCCCGGGACGGAGAATGGAACGAGCAGTACTTC.

V is TRBV5-4 and J is TRBJ2-1; 8 nucleotides match TRBD1. The V segment lost 0 bases and the J segment 3 bases; nucleotides outside the gene matches: 5. Germline lookup yields CDR1 SGHNT and CDR2 YYREEE (reference sequence). The CDR3 has 16 residues. CDR3: CASSLAQGGYYNEQFF. The CDR3 DNA reads TGTGCCAGCAGCTTGGCACAGGGGGGATACTACAATGAGCAGTTCTTC.

J is TRBJ1-3 and V is TRBV6-5; weak D call: TRBD1 (6 bases). V was shortened by 0 bases and J by 5 bases, with 11 bases between the two germline ends. The CDR3 contains 15 residues. Germline assignment: CDR1 MNHEY and CDR2 SVGAGI. The DNA for the CDR3 is TGTGCCAGCAGTTACTCGAGGACAGTAAGAAACACCATATATTTT. The encoded protein is CASSYSRTVRNTIYF.

V usage is TRBV5-1 and J usage is TRBJ2-3; TRBD1 might be the D (6 bases). This CDR3 region has 14 residues. The V end was cut by 0 bases, the J end by 2 bases, with 7 bases between. CDR1 and CDR2 from the germline V gene are SGHRS and YFSETQ. CDR3 in amino acids: CASSLGQDTDTQYF. Here the CDR3 DNA reads TGCGCCAGCAGCTTGGGACAGGACACAGATACGCAGTATTTT.

A note on this clone: One junction end disagrees with the germline gene, perhaps due to a read error. The CDR3 loop is CASSRDRADTQYF. The CDR3, as DNA: TGTGCTAGCAGCCGCGACCGCGCAGATACGCAGTATTTT. This sequence joins TRBV7-7 and TRBJ2-3; no reliable D call. This CDR3 is built from 13 residues. From germline, CDR1 is SSHAT and CDR2 FNYEAQ (reference sequence).

For this clone: Its ends do not fully match the called genes, so a read error is possible. The chain has TRBV7-7 and TRBJ1-2; the match to TRBD1 covers 9 bases. The CDR3 has 15 amino acids. Germline V CDR1 and CDR2: SSHAT, FNYEAQ (reference sequence). The CDR3 sequence is CASSPRTGEVYGYTF. The CDR3 nucleotides are TGTGCTAGCAGTCCTCGGACAGGGGAGGTCTATGGCTACACCTTC.

About this clone itself: Other DNA sequences in this specimen translate into the identical CDR3. This sequence joins TRBV5-1 and TRBJ1-2, with no clear D. Trimming left V 0 bases short and J 4 bases short, with 4 bases between. Per the germline V gene, CDR1 is SGHRS and CDR2 is YFSETQ. The CDR3 runs 12 residues. Here the CDR3 reads CASSLDVYGYTF. DNA for the CDR3: TGCGCCAGCAGCTTGGATGTCTATGGCTACACCTTC.

The V gene is TRBV7-6, the J gene TRBJ1-5; TRBD1 aligns across 8 bases. CDR3 size: 16 residues. Germline-derived CDR1 and CDR2 are SGHVS and FNYEAQ. After removal of 5 bases from V and 3 bases from J, the junction contained 9 bases not matched to a gene. The CDR3: CASSQYRGESNQPQHF. The CDR3 DNA is TGTGCCAGCAGCCAGTACAGGGGGGAGTCCAATCAGCCCCAGCATTTT.

The genes are TRBV5-4 and TRBJ1-4; D gene unclear. The CDR3 consists of 15 residues. Germline V lookup: CDR1 SGHNT, CDR2 YYREEE (reference sequence). Trimming stripped 1 base from V and 2 bases from J, with 9 bases between. The CDR3 here is CASSLRSATNEKLFF. CDR3 nucleotide sequence: TGTGCCAGCAGCTTGAGGAGTGCGACTAATGAAAAACTGTTTTTT.

The V and J genes are TRBV30 and TRBJ2-3; a possible D gene is TRBD2 (6 bases). CDR3 size: 13 residues. Germline assignment: CDR1 GTSNPN and CDR2 SVGIG (reference sequence). The V end lost 3 bases, the J end lost 0 bases, and 7 bases lay between the germline ends. CDR3 sequence reads: CAWRRGSTDTQYF. CDR3 bases: TGTGCCTGGAGGCGGGGAAGCACAGATACGCAGTATTTT.

This clone has more than one count but fewer than ten. The chain combines TRBV2 with TRBJ1-5; D possibly corresponds to TRBD1 (5 bases). The V gene's germline CDR1 is SNHLY and CDR2 FYNNEI. The CDR3 totals 13 residues. Trimming took 6 bases from V and 4 from J, leaving 10 bases between them. The CDR3 sequence: CASRRDGNQPQHF. CDR3 nucleotide sequence: TGTGCCAGCAGGAGGGACGGGAATCAGCCCCAGCATTTT.

The V and J genes are TRBV7-9 and TRBJ2-6, with TRBD2 matching over 7 bases. Germline CDR1 is SEHNR and CDR2 is FQNEAQ (reference sequence). The CDR3 runs 14 residues. V gave up 1 base and J gave up 9 bases; unmatched junction bases: 3. The CDR3 loop reads CASSLGEGVNVLTF. The CDR3 DNA reads as TGTGCCAGCAGCTTAGGGGAGGGAGTCAACGTCCTGACTTTC. Drawing the rest from reference TRBV7-9 and TRBJ2-6, the complete variable domain is DTGVSQNPRHKITKRGQNVTFRCDPISEHNRLYWYRQTLGQGPEFLTYFQNEAQLEKSRLLSDRFSAERPKGSFSTLEIQRTEQGDSAMYLCASSLGEGVNVLTFGAGSRLTVL.

V and J are TRBV7-8 and TRBJ1-5; 7 bases agree with TRBD1. CDR3 size: 15 residues. With 5 bases clipped from V and 7 bases from J, the junction kept 11 bases outside the gene matches. CDR1 is SGHVS, CDR2 FQNEAQ, per germline. The CDR3: CASSRNRGPSQPQHF. As DNA, the CDR3 is TGTGCCAGCAGCCGCAACAGGGGCCCCAGCCAGCCCCAGCATTTT.

This chain connects TRBV30 to TRBJ1-4; unclear D gene. CDR1 is GTSNPN, CDR2 SVGIG, per germline (reference sequence). V shed 2 bases and J shed 7 bases, with 8 bases lying between them. The CDR3 contains 12 residues. DNA of the CDR3: TGTGCCTGGAGTATTGACGGTGAAAAACTGTTTTTT. Translating it yields CAWSIDGEKLFF.

The chain couples TRBV18 to TRBJ1-1; D remains ambiguous. V was pared by 4 bases and J by 5 bases, with 5 bases between. The CDR3 consists of 11 residues. The V gene's germline CDR1 is KGHSH and CDR2 LQKENI. CDR3 DNA: TGTGCCAGCTCACGAGATACTGAAGCTTTCTTT. It encodes CASSRDTEAFF.

The chain combines TRBV19 with TRBJ1-4; possibly TRBD1 for D (5 bases). Germline-derived CDR1 and CDR2 are LNHDA and SQIVND (reference sequence). The CDR3 has 14 residues. The V gene lost 8 bases and the J gene lost 4 bases, with 14 bases spanning the gap. In DNA form, the CDR3 reads TGTGCCAGTGGGGCGAGTAGAGTTAATGAAAAACTGTTTTTT. It translates to CASGASRVNEKLFF. The variable domain in full, completed from reference TRBV19 and TRBJ1-4, reads DGGITQSPKYLFRKEGQNVTLSCEQNLNHDAMYWYRQDPGQGLRLIYYSQIVNDFQKGDIAEGYSVSREKKESFPLTVTSAQKNPTAFYLCASGASRVNEKLFFGSGTQLSVL.

The V gene is TRBV18, the J gene TRBJ1-1; D is unresolved. CDR1 is KGHSH and CDR2 is LQKENI in the germline V gene. V dropped 6 bases and J dropped 8 bases, with 19 bases sitting between them. The CDR3 runs 14 residues. The CDR3 coding sequence is TGTGCCAGCTCGCCAAGGACCGATGAGATAGAAGCTTTCTTT. It specifies CASSPRTDEIEAFF.

This chain uses TRBV10-2 with TRBJ2-7; 10 bases agree with TRBD2. This CDR3 contains 13 residues. With V trimmed by 8 bases and J by 4 bases, 5 bases remained unmatched. Germline loops: CDR1 WSHSY, CDR2 SAAADI. The CDR3 loop reads CASFPAGGYEQYF. The CDR3 nucleotides read TGCGCCAGCTTTCCAGCGGGAGGGTACGAGCAGTACTTC.